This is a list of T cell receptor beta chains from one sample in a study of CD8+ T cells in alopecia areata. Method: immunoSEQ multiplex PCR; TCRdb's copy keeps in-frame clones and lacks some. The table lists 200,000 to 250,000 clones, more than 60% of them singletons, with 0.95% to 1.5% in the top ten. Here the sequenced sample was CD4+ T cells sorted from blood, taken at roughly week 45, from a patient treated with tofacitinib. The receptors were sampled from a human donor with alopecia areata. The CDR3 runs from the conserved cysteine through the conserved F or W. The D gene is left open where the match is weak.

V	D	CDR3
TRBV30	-	CAWSGVPYEQYF
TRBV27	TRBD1	CASSLRFQRGPDTEAFF
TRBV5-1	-	CASSRDGTEAFF
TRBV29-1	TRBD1	CSAPDRAAYNEQFF
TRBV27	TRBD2	CASSPGLAGGAQYF
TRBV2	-	CASKETNYGYTF
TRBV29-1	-	CSVGRSSLGHQETQYF
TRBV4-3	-	CASSQGLDNEQFF
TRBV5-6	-	CASSNFAGAAGQPQHF
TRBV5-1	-	CASSLDGSTDTQYF
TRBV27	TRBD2	CASSPRLAGGTKKPQYF
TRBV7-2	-	CASSPRVGNSPLHF
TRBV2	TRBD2	CASRLAGTGGEQFF
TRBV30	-	CAWSFGLYEAFF
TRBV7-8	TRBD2	CASRIAGGLGANVLTF
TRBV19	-	CASSIGRSSYEQYF
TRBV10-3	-	CAISETPVSAQHF
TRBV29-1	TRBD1	CSAGTGWEKLFF
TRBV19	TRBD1	CASKWGQGNTGELFF
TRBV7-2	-	CASSSLTGVYEQYF
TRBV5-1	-	CASSPDRRGAYEQYF
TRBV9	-	CASSAQGGQETQYF
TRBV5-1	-	CASSLLETQYF
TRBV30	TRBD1	CAWSSGGGQPQHF
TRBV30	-	CAWRAQGGGSEAFF
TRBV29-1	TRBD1	CSASTTGDRYEQYF
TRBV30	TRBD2	CAWSAGGTYEQYF
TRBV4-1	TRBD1	CASSHPTGDTEAFF
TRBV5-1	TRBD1	CASSLAGTGNEKLFF
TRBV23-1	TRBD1	CASSHPPDRAKNIQYF
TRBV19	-	CASSTSWESYEQYF
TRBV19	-	CASSIEPTLGEQYF
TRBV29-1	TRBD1	CSVVGDRGQREQYF
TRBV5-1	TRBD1	CASSEDRANTGELFF
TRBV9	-	CASSVAEADDYGYTF
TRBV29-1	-	CSVEDSGRSYEQYF
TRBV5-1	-	CASSSGPPNTDTQYF
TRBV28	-	CASRQARESEKLFF
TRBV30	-	CAWREYRASPLHF
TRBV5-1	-	CASSAQEGSSGANVLTF
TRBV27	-	CASSTVNSPLHF